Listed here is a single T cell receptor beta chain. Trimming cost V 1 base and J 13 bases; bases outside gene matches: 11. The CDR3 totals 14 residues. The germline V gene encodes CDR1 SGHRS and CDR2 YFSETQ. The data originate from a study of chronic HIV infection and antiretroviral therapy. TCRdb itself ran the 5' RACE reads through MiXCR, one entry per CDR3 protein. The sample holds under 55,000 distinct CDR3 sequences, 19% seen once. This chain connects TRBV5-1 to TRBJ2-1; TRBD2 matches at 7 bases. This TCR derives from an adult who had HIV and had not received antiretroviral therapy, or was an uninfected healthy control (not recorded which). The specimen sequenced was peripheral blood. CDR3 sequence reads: CASSLTGGPFVQFF. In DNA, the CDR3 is TGCGCCAGCAGCTTGACGGGAGGACCCTTCGTCCAGTTCTTC.